This TCR beta chain was obtained from a study of T-cell reconstitution after alpha-beta-depleted transplantation in children. The CDR3 runs to 15 residues. Trimming took 5 bases from V and 0 from J; bases not matched to a gene: 1. This clonotype was seen many times. Antigen: not known. Preparing the TCRbeta library involved the use of unique molecular identifiers. From the PCR reads, TCRdb called clonotypes with MiXCR, one entry per CDR3 protein. This table holds some 550,000 distinct CDR3 sequences, under 25% found once. Study results and caveats: T cells produced anew were the main source of T-cell counts and diversity one year after transplant.

Material: PBMCs, mostly from graft donor cells, obtained 360 days after TCRalphabeta/CD19-depleted stem cell transplant. The rearrangement joins TRBV12-3 or TRBV12-4 to TRBJ2-2; 9 bases map to TRBD1. The TCR originated in a boy younger than two who had a stem cell transplant for acute myeloid leukemia, so the T cells may come from the graft donor. CDR3 DNA: TGTGCCAGCAGTCGGGACAGGGCGAACACCGGGGAGCTGTTTTTT. Amino acid sequence: CASSRDRANTGELFF.